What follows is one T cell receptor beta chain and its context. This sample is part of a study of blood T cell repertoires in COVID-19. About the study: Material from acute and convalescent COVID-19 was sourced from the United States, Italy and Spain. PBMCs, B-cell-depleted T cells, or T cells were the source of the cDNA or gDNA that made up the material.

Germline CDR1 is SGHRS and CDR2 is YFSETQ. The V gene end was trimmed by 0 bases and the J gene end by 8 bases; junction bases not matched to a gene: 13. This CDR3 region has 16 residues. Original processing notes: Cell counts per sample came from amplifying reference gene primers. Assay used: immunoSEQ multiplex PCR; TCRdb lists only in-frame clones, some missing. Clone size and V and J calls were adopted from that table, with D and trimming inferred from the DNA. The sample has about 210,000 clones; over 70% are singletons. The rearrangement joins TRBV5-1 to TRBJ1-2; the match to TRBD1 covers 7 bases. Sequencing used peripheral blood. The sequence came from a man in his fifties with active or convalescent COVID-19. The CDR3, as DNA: TGCGCCAGCAGCTTGGGGAACCGGGACAGAGGGGAAGGCTACACCTTC. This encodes CASSLGNRDRGEGYTF.